This T cell receptor beta chain was recorded in a study of blood T cell repertoires in COVID-19. Study at large: The study drew acute and convalescent COVID-19 samples from the United States, Italy and Spain. Sources were T cells, B-cell-depleted T cells, or PBMCs; the material itself was cDNA or gDNA.

This clone occurred a few times. The CDR3 is 13 residues long. The V gene lost 5 bases and the J gene lost 6 bases, with 10 bases spanning the gap. CDR1 is SEHNR, CDR2 FQNEAQ, per germline (reference sequence). Data came from immunoSEQ multiplex PCR; TCRdb stores just in-frame clones and leaves some out. The table lists 150,000 to 200,000 clones, just under 90% of them singletons. The sequence was obtained from an older woman with COVID-19, enrolled during active disease. The sequenced material came from peripheral blood. The chain employs TRBV7-9 and TRBJ2-2; D is unclear. The CDR3, as DNA: TGTGCCAGCAGCCCTATCCGGGCCGGGGAGCTGTTTTTT. Its translation: CASSPIRAGELFF.